These 16 T cell receptor beta chains share one sample of origin, sequenced in a study of blood T cell repertoires in COVID-19. Data came from immunoSEQ multiplex PCR; TCRdb stores just in-frame clones and leaves some out. The sample shows 150,000 or so clones, approximately 74% of them seen only once. What was sequenced was peripheral blood. The origin of the receptors is a woman between 65 and 79 years old with acute or convalescent COVID-19.

This chain joins TRBV7-6 and TRBJ2-7; TRBD2 matches 8 bases. Germline trimming cut 6 bases from V and 2 bases from J; bases unmatched to any gene: 12. This CDR3 is 16 amino acids long. The germline gives CDR1 SGHVS, CDR2 FNYEAQ. CDR3 DNA: TGTGCCAGCAGGCCCATTACGGGAGGGTTCCCCTACGAGCAGTACTTC. It translates to CASRPITGGFPYEQYF.

The genes are TRBV27 and TRBJ1-5, with 8 bases fitting TRBD1. Trimming took 6 bases from V and 6 from J; bases not matched to a gene: 10. The CDR3 consists of 15 residues. Germline V lookup: CDR1 MNHEY, CDR2 SMNVEV (reference sequence). CDR3 residues: CASSPLQGAGQPQHF. The CDR3, as DNA: TGTGCCAGCAGCCCCCTTCAGGGGGCGGGTCAGCCCCAGCATTTT.

The rearrangement links TRBV3-1 (or the pseudogene TRBV3-2) to TRBJ2-7; 9 bases fit TRBD2. Germline V gene data show CDR1 as LGHDT and CDR2 as YNNKEL (reference sequence). This CDR3 is 15 amino acids long. V was pared by 5 bases and J by 2 bases, with 7 bases of the junction left unmatched. In DNA, the CDR3 is TGTGCCAGCAGCTCCGCAGCGGGAGGAGCCTACGAGCAGTACTTC. Translation gives CASSSAAGGAYEQYF.

The chain employs TRBV30 and TRBJ2-7; maybe TRBD2 (6 bases). V lost 1 base and J lost 7, with 14 bases in between. This CDR3 comprises 13 residues. Germline assignment: CDR1 GTSNPN and CDR2 SVGIG (reference sequence). The CDR3 loop is CAWSGFPGREQYF. The CDR3 DNA sequence: TGTGCCTGGAGTGGTTTCCCGGGGAGGGAGCAGTACTTC.

The chain has TRBV18 and TRBJ1-1; 8 bases align to TRBD1. Trimming cost V 3 bases and J 5 bases; bases outside gene matches: 8. The CDR3 spans 15 residues. Germline CDR1 reads KGHSH; CDR2 reads LQKENI. Here the CDR3 DNA reads TGTGCCAGCTCACCGGATTCGACAGGGGCTACTGAAGCTTTCTTT. It specifies CASSPDSTGATEAFF. The full variable domain, in which reference TRBV18 and TRBJ1-1 provide the parts outside the CDR3, is NAGVMQNPRHLVRRRGQEARLRCSPMKGHSHVYWYRQLPEEGLKFMVYLQKENIIDESGMPKERFSAEFPKEGPSILRIQQVVRGDSAAYFCASSPDSTGATEAFFGQGTRLTVV.

With respect to this clone: Other DNA sequences of this sample code for an identical CDR3. The gene calls are TRBV5-1 and TRBJ2-3; TRBD2 matches 7 bases. The CDR3 runs 15 residues. V dropped 0 bases and J dropped 0; count of bases not matched to a gene: 1. The germline gives CDR1 SGHRS, CDR2 YFSETQ. CDR3 DNA sequence: TGCGCCAGCAGCTTGGCTAGCGGAAGCACAGATACGCAGTATTTT. Amino acid sequence: CASSLASGSTDTQYF. The whole variable domain, filled in from reference TRBV5-1 and TRBJ2-3, reads KAGVTQTPRYLIKTRGQQVTLSCSPISGHRSVSWYQQTPGQGLQFLFEYFSETQRNKGNFPGRFSGRQFSNSRSEMNVSTLELGDSALYLCASSLASGSTDTQYFGPGTRLTVL.

This sequence joins TRBV10-1 and TRBJ2-3; 13 bases map to TRBD2. The CDR3 spans 18 residues. The junction had 3 bases not matched to a gene; V was cut back by 0 bases and J by 0 bases. CDR1 is WNHNN, CDR2 SYGVQD, per germline (reference sequence). The CDR3 bases are TGCGCCAGCAGTGAGTCTGTGGGACTAGCGGGGAGCACAGATACGCAGTATTTT. This translates into CASSESVGLAGSTDTQYF.

The chain joins TRBV2 to TRBJ1-3; 7 nucleotides match TRBD1. The CDR3 is 15 residues long. The junction had 7 bases not matched to a gene; V was cut back by 4 bases and J by 4 bases. Germline values: CDR1 SNHLY, CDR2 FYNNEI. The CDR3 here is CASSASTGSGNTIYF. CDR3 DNA: TGTGCCAGCAGTGCCTCGACAGGGAGCGGAAACACCATATATTTT.

This clone has only a few counts. The chain has TRBV5-1 and TRBJ2-1; 13 bases are a match to TRBD2. The CDR3 is 15 residues long. V shed 4 bases and J 8 bases; nucleotides not matched to a gene: 6. In germline, CDR1 is SGHRS, CDR2 YFSETQ. The chain's CDR3 is CASSPGLAGLYEQFF. The CDR3 nucleotides read TGCGCCAGCAGCCCGGGACTAGCGGGGCTGTATGAGCAGTTCTTC.

The chain's CDR3 is CATSLAGADANYGYTF. The DNA for the CDR3 is TGTGCCACCAGCCTTGCAGGGGCCGACGCTAACTATGGCTACACCTTC. J is TRBJ1-2 and V is TRBV15; a weak D match, TRBD1 (6 bases). The CDR3 sequence is 16 residues long. Germline V gives CDR1 LNHNV, CDR2 YYDKDF (reference sequence). V gave up 5 bases and J gave up 0 bases, with 16 bases separating them. The whole variable domain, filled in from reference TRBV15 and TRBJ1-2, reads DAMVIQNPRYQVTQFGKPVTLSCSQTLNHNVMYWYQQKSSQAPKLLFHYYDKDFNNEADTPDNFQSRRPNTSFCFLDIRSPGLGDTAMYLCATSLAGADANYGYTFGSGTRLTVV.

The chain uses TRBV5-1 and TRBJ1-6; 7 bases agree with TRBD1. The CDR3 consists of 14 residues. J gave up 6 bases and V 4 bases, and 4 bases lay outside the gene matches. CDR1 and CDR2 (germline): SGHRS, YFSETQ. CDR3 DNA sequence: TGCGCCAGCAGCCCCAGGGGGAGTAATTCACCCCTCCACTTT. This gives the protein CASSPRGSNSPLHF.

The chain joins TRBV3-1 (or the pseudogene TRBV3-2) to TRBJ1-1; 10 bases agree with TRBD1. CDR3 length: 18 residues. Germline-derived CDR1 and CDR2 are LGHDT and YNNKEL (reference sequence). Losses at the gene ends were 4 bases for V and 11 bases for J; bases not matched to a gene: 22. The CDR3 loop reads CASSPRDRGISGDVYAFF. CDR3 in DNA: TGTGCCAGCAGCCCGCGGGACAGGGGCATTTCCGGGGATGTGTACGCTTTCTTT.

The genes are TRBV18 and TRBJ1-2; 9 bases agree with TRBD1. CDR3 length: 18 residues. The V gene end was trimmed by 3 bases and the J gene end by 7 bases; junction bases not matched to a gene: 18. CDR1 is KGHSH and CDR2 is LQKENI in the germline V gene. The CDR3 loop is CASSPRQASDETGGGYTF. The CDR3 DNA is TGTGCCAGCTCACCGCGACAGGCCTCCGACGAGACAGGGGGTGGCTACACCTTC.

The chain links TRBV6-5 to TRBJ2-2; D possibly corresponds to TRBD1 (5 bases). V was cut by 6 bases and J by 1 base, with 9 bases left in between. The CDR3 spans 14 residues. Germline V gives CDR1 MNHEY, CDR2 SVGAGI. The CDR3 DNA reads as TGTGCCAGCAGCGACGGACAGAACACCGGGGAGCTGTTTTTT. Translation: CASSDGQNTGELFF.

The genes are TRBV18 and TRBJ1-1; possible D gene TRBD1, 6 bases. This CDR3 is 14 amino acids long. The germline V gene encodes CDR1 KGHSH and CDR2 LQKENI. Trimming took 6 bases from V and 1 from J, leaving 12 bases between them. As DNA, the CDR3 is TGTGCCAGCTCGCCCCAGGGACAGAACACTGAAGCTTTCTTT. Amino acids: CASSPQGQNTEAFF.

This clone came up once. The J gene is TRBJ1-6, the V gene TRBV7-8, with D tentatively TRBD1 (5 bases). V lost 2 bases and J lost 4, with 12 bases in between. This CDR3 spans 16 amino acids. Germline CDR1 SGHVS, CDR2 FQNEAQ. In DNA form, the CDR3 reads TGTGCCAGCAGCTTAAGAGGCAGGGAATATAATTCACCCCTCCACTTT. Amino acids: CASSLRGREYNSPLHF.